This T cell receptor beta chain was sequenced during a study of shared clonotypes between healthy human individuals. Study background: Each donor contributed plates that comprised three CD4 naive, three CD4 memory, two CD8 naive and one CD8 memory. Study-wide results and caveats: In this cohort, only blood was sampled, and tissue repertoires likely differ.

Germline CDR1 is SNHLY and CDR2 is FYNNEI. CDR3 length: 14 residues. The germline V and J ends were trimmed by 6 bases and 0 bases, with 12 bases remaining between them. As regards this clone: The antigen is unknown.

Naive CD8 cells lacked CD45RO and underwent positive selection for CCR7, leaving out terminally differentiated effector memory CD45RA+ cells. Measured with immunoSEQ multiplex PCR; TCRdb has only the in-frame clones, and not every one. The data contain about 2.1 million clones, about 92% of them singletons. Source material: naive CD8+ T cells from PBMCs. This rearrangement joins TRBV2 to TRBJ2-7; D ambiguous. The sequence came from a young man in good health. Some clones in this sample may be carry-over from other donors' samples. CDR3 sequence (DNA): TGTGCCAGCAGCTTGACTGGAAGCTCCTACGAGCAGTACTTC. Translating it yields CASSLTGSSYEQYF.